This TCR beta chain was found in a study of radiation and T cells in renal cell carcinoma (dated by TCRdb to 2018 to 2020). Broadly, across the study: The samples were drawn from a clinical trial, where primary renal cell carcinomas were treated with 15 Gy of stereotactic body radiation therapy and then removed by nephrectomy 4 weeks afterward. TCR beta sequencing covered roughly 53 samples in total, comprising some 25 tumors and 27 peripheral blood samples. In the approximately 57 samples combined, several million unique CDR3 nucleotide sequences were found, encoding roughly 2,500,000 unique CDR3 amino acid sequences.

A note on this clone: It has no known antigen specificity. No base-level quality is on record; no much larger clone is a single base apart.

What the time point label conveys for this sample: baseline pretreatment blood. Per the publication, the treatment or condition label means: 15 Gy SBRT to primary tumor, nephrectomy 4 weeks later. To follow tumor-enriched clonotypes, peripheral blood was collected serially from radiation-treated patients at baseline and again at 2 weeks and 4 weeks after SBRT. All patients had renal cell carcinoma with clear cell pathology. Genomic DNA for TCR sequencing was prepared using the QIAamp DNA Blood Mini Kit (Qiagen). Samples were included in the analyses only if all quality control checks were passed. Study-wide findings and limitations: Because pretreatment tumor biopsies were not available, the study could not determine whether clonotypes were already present within the tumor at baseline. Top tumor clonotypes rose in blood from baseline to 2 weeks post-radiation, then contracted by 4 weeks, suggesting transient expansion of tumor-resident clones. With a single-armed trial design, the study had no way to address how radiation dose or scheduling affects the TCR repertoire. Tracking of blood repertoire dynamics stopped at roughly 4 weeks after treatment, with no follow-up past that point.

TCR beta libraries were generated from genomic DNA with the immunoSEQ kit, following the manufacturer's recommendations. To prepare libraries, a first multiplex PCR with proprietary primers was run, followed by a second PCR that added unique barcodes, and a bead cleanup was done after each round. Each sample batch included a kit-provided positive control reaction and a negative control reaction. The final libraries underwent checking on an Agilent 4200 TapeStation D1000 ScreenTape, volumetric pooling, and quantification by qPCR. An Illumina NextSeq500 fitted with a MidOutput 150-cycle cartridge performed the sequencing, running 156 Read1 cycles and 15 Index1 cycles with the kit's custom primers. The pooled library was loaded at approximately 1 pM, with a roughly 20% PhiX control spiked in. The study's processing was this. Vendor-processed data were analyzed in R, and a clonotype was defined as all T cells sharing the same CDR3 nucleotide sequence. In the clone abundance analyses, frequencies were normalized to the 10,000 most abundant clones in each sample. Public T cell clones, averaging fewer than five per sample, were removed before analysis. Tumor-enriched and baseline blood-enriched clonotypes were defined by at least a 32-fold difference in abundance between compartments. A beta-binomial differential abundance model was used to identify clonotypes that expanded or contracted between blood time points. Tumor-blood repertoire similarity was measured with the Baroni-Urbani and Buser coefficient, and groups were compared using two-tailed Wilcoxon tests in R. Sourced from immuneACCESS, this table was stored by TCRdb with only in-frame sequences that have V and J called. A share of the clones is absent; for the studies checked, an unresolved V gene accounts for under half, and the remainder has no known explanation. V and J calls and clone size come straight from that table; D and trimming were deduced from the DNA. Present in this sample are roughly 100,000 clones, approximately 83% of which were seen just once. Approximately 6.4% of the sample goes to the ten largest clones.

The receptor was derived from a man in his 60s with renal cell carcinoma. The starting material was blood, obtained from a patient whose treatment included radiotherapy and nephrectomy.

The nucleotide sequence is given as TGTGCCAGCAGTTTGTTCGGGGCAGGGACTGAAGCTTTCTTT. This codes for CASSLFGAGTEAFF. The chain joins TRBV27 to TRBJ1-1; perhaps TRBD1 is the D gene, with 5 bases matching. As encoded in the germline V gene (reference sequence), CDR1 is MNHEY while CDR2 is SMNVEV. V gives up 3 bases and J gives up 5 bases, and the segment between their germline ends measures 13 bases. CDR3 length: 14 amino acids, cysteine to phenylalanine. Only CDR3 DNA remains: 42 bases, in frame from the first base.